This TCR beta chain was sequenced for a study of cytomegalovirus exposure and HLA in healthy donors. Study-wide results and caveats: An assumption of roughly uniform sequencing depth across donors underlay the presence/absence analyses. More clonal expansion characterized HLA-associated TCR beta chains than equally common others in a later analysis. Accurate HLA-A and HLA-B prediction from TCR beta sequences was reported for most subjects.

As for this clone: Its antigen is currently unknown. Mismatch with germline at one junction end may stem from a read error.

With 60 Vbeta and 13 Jbeta primers, the PCR was carried out. TCRdb's table, derived via immunoSEQ multiplex PCR, lists solely in-frame clones and lacks some. Here the sample spans tens of thousands of clones, 78% being singletons. CDR1 is SSHAT and CDR2 is FNYEAQ in the germline V gene (reference sequence). CDR3 length equals 15 residues. This sequence joins TRBV7-7 and TRBJ2-3; tentatively, D is TRBD1 (6 bases). This receptor was identified in a man between 18 and 29 years old in good health and CMV-seropositive. Sequencing used PBMCs. The CDR3: CASSLSGTSTDTQYF. In nucleotides, the CDR3 is TGTGCTAGCAGCTTAAGTGGGACATCCACAGATACGCAGTATTTT. The variable domain in full, with the rest retrieved from reference TRBV7-7 and TRBJ2-3, is GAGVSQSPRYKVTKRGQDVTLRCDPISSHATLYWYQQALGQGPEFLTYFNYEAQPDKSGLPSDRFSAERPEGSISTLTIQRTEQRDSAMYRCASSLSGTSTDTQYFGPGTRLTVL.